This passage covers 19 T cell receptor beta chains from one sample sequenced in a study of T cells after yellow fever vaccination. Each CDR3 protein is one row after TCRdb ran MiXCR on the 5' RACE reads. In the table there are a few hundred thousand distinct CDR3 sequences, around 4.9% of which are singletons. The material was CD4+ T cells sorted from PBMCs, obtained on the day of the yellow fever booster vaccination. All receptors derive from a man between 18 and 35 years old who received the YFV17D yellow fever vaccine.

This sequence joins TRBV6-5 and TRBJ2-5; a weak D match, TRBD2 (5 bases). CDR1 is MNHEY and CDR2 is SVGAGI in the germline V gene. CDR3 length: 12 amino acids. The V end lost 5 bases, the J end lost 8 bases, and 12 bases lay between the germline ends. CDR3 loop: CASSQSGYTQYF. DNA for the CDR3: TGTGCCAGCAGTCAGTCGGGGTATACCCAGTACTTC.

The chain carries TRBV4-2 and TRBJ1-2; D gene uncertain. CDR3 length equals 14 residues. Looked up from germline, CDR1 is LGHNA and CDR2 is YNFKEQ. The V end lost 4 bases, the J end lost 1 base, and 10 bases lay between the germline ends. The CDR3 DNA sequence: TGTGCCAGCAGCCTCTACGCCGGTAACTATGGCTACACCTTC. Translating gives CASSLYAGNYGYTF.

The CDR3 nucleotides read TGTGCCAGTAAGCGGGGGGGCCAAGACAATGAGCAGTTCTTC. Translating it yields CASKRGGQDNEQFF. The genes are TRBV7-2 and TRBJ2-1; TRBD2 matches at 10 bases. The CDR3 sequence is 14 residues long. CDR1 is SGHTA, CDR2 FQGNSA, per germline. The V and J ends lost 9 bases and 5 bases, in that order; junction bases with no gene match: 7.

This clonotype was counted between two and nine times. The chain recombines TRBV6-2 or TRBV6-3 with TRBJ2-5; D tentatively reads TRBD1 or TRBD2 (6 bases each). Germline V gene sequence: CDR1 MNHEY, CDR2 SVGEGT. V was shortened by 5 bases and J by 1 base, with 20 bases between the two germline ends. This CDR3 region has 17 residues. The chain's CDR3 is CASSQGRRGDSQETQYF. As DNA, the CDR3 is TGTGCCAGCAGTCAAGGGCGGAGGGGGGACTCCCAAGAGACCCAGTACTTC.

There are many counts of this clonotype. The rearrangement joins TRBV5-1 to TRBJ2-7; TRBD2 matches at 9 bases. This CDR3 region has 16 residues. V lost 0 bases, J lost 3 bases, and 7 bases stayed unmatched. Germline V lookup: CDR1 SGHRS, CDR2 YFSETQ. The CDR3 protein is CASSLVMPSGVYEQYF. Written as DNA, the CDR3 is TGCGCCAGCAGCTTGGTCATGCCTAGCGGGGTCTACGAGCAGTACTTC.

J is TRBJ2-2 and V is TRBV19, with a possible D match to TRBD1 (5 bases). The V end was cut by 9 bases, the J end by 0 bases, with 26 bases between. This CDR3 has 19 amino acids. CDR1 is LNHDA and CDR2 is SQIVND in the germline V gene (reference sequence). In nucleotides, the CDR3 is TGTGCCAGCAAGCGTCTCTTTTCTCTCGGACAAGCGAACACCGGGGAGCTGTTTTTT. Translated: CASKRLFSLGQANTGELFF.

This clonotype was seen more than once but under ten times. The chain combines TRBV20-1 with TRBJ2-2, with unresolved D. CDR1 is DFQATT, CDR2 SNEGSKA, per germline (reference sequence). V was clipped by 6 bases and J by 5 bases, with 7 bases between them. This CDR3 comprises 11 residues. CDR3 protein: CSADRTGELFF. The CDR3 coding sequence is TGCAGTGCAGATAGGACCGGGGAGCTGTTTTTT.

At least ten counts were recorded for this clonotype. The chain uses TRBV4-2 and TRBJ2-3; no firm D call. V was shortened by 4 bases and J by 1 base, with 9 bases between the two germline ends. Germline values: CDR1 LGHNA, CDR2 YNFKEQ. The CDR3 has 14 amino acids. The CDR3 loop reads CASSRLQGTDTQYF. CDR3 coding DNA: TGTGCCAGCAGCCGCCTTCAGGGCACAGATACGCAGTATTTT.

The rearrangement links TRBV5-1 to TRBJ2-5, with D tentatively TRBD2 (7 bases). Trimming removed 0 bases from V and 1 base from J, with 10 bases in between. CDR1 is SGHRS, CDR2 YFSETQ, per germline. The CDR3 contains 15 residues. CDR3 sequence: CASSLGAGAQETQYF. As DNA, the CDR3 is TGCGCCAGCAGCTTGGGGGCGGGGGCCCAAGAGACCCAGTACTTC. Looking up the rest from reference TRBV5-1 and TRBJ2-5 gives the full variable domain: KAGVTQTPRYLIKTRGQQVTLSCSPISGHRSVSWYQQTPGQGLQFLFEYFSETQRNKGNFPGRFSGRQFSNSRSEMNVSTLELGDSALYLCASSLGAGAQETQYFGPGTRLLVL.

This rearrangement joins TRBV4-1 to TRBJ2-1; D may be TRBD2 (6 bases). Trimming took off 0 bases at V and 0 bases at J, with 18 bases between the two ends. The CDR3 is 19 residues long. Germline V gene lookup returns CDR1 MGHRA and CDR2 YSYEKL. The CDR3 loop reads CASSQDSGLLGSSYNEQFF. In nucleotides, the CDR3 is TGCGCCAGCAGCCAAGATAGCGGATTGTTAGGGAGCTCCTACAATGAGCAGTTCTTC.

This clonotype was seen many times. This sequence joins TRBV6-2 or TRBV6-3 and TRBJ1-1; no definite D call. The V gene lost 5 bases and the J gene lost 4 bases, with 11 bases spanning the gap. The length of the CDR3 is 13 residues. Germline CDR1 MNHEY, CDR2 SVGEGT. The CDR3 DNA reads as TGTGCCAGCAGTGACGCTTTAGGCACTGAAGCTTTCTTT. It codes for CASSDALGTEAFF.

In this sample, this clonotype turned up a few times. The chain couples TRBV3-1 to TRBJ2-5; 9 positions match TRBD2. Germline-derived CDR1 and CDR2 are LGHDT and YNNKEL (reference sequence). The junction had 4 bases not matched to a gene; V was cut back by 5 bases and J by 0 bases. CDR3 size: 15 residues. CDR3: CASSSGGTYQETQYF. CDR3 in DNA: TGTGCCAGCAGCAGCGGGGGGACGTACCAAGAGACCCAGTACTTC.

This clonotype was counted ten times or more. The gene calls are TRBV7-9 and TRBJ2-7; D is tentatively TRBD1 or TRBD2 (5 bases each). This CDR3 spans 13 amino acids. Germline V gene sequence: CDR1 SEHNR, CDR2 FQNEAQ (reference sequence). Between the trimmed V and J ends, which lost 5 bases and 7 bases, there was a span of 15 bases. CDR3 region: CASSQWGPGEQYF. The CDR3 nucleotides read TGTGCCAGCAGCCAATGGGGACCAGGGGAGCAGTACTTC.

The chain uses TRBV3-1 and TRBJ1-5; D gene unclear. V was pared by 5 bases and J by 5 bases, with 7 bases between. The germline V gene has CDR1 LGHDT and CDR2 YNNKEL (reference sequence). The CDR3 is 12 residues long. In DNA, the CDR3 is TGTGCCAGCAGCGGCCCGCATCAGCCCCAGCATTTT. Protein product: CASSGPHQPQHF.

This CDR3 is CASSPAHRGNGYTF. The CDR3 DNA reads TGTGCCAGCAGCCCGGCCCACAGGGGCAATGGCTACACCTTC. The rearrangement links TRBV7-3 to TRBJ1-2, with 7 bases matching TRBD1. Germline lookup yields CDR1 SGHTA and CDR2 FQGTGA. With 5 bases clipped from V and 6 bases from J, the junction kept 9 bases outside the gene matches. This CDR3 has 14 amino acids.

V usage is TRBV4-3 and J usage is TRBJ1-6, with a weak D call TRBD1 (6 bases). Trimming removed 0 bases from V and 15 bases from J, with 18 bases in between. Per germline, CDR1 LGHNA and CDR2 YSLEER. CDR3 length: 15 amino acids. The CDR3: CASSQEGGWGKNLHF. CDR3 nucleotide sequence: TGCGCCAGCAGCCAAGAAGGGGGATGGGGCAAGAACCTCCACTTT.

The gene calls are TRBV20-1 and TRBJ2-6; 7 positions agree with TRBD2. Per germline, CDR1 DFQATT and CDR2 SNEGSKA (reference sequence). The trim removed 4 bases at V and 0 bases at J, leaving 6 bases unmatched. This CDR3 is 16 amino acids long. The DNA for the CDR3 is TGCAGTGCTACTGAGCGGGGCGTCTCTGGGGCCAACGTCCTGACTTTC. This sequence encodes CSATERGVSGANVLTF.

This clonotype was observed a few times. This chain links TRBV11-2 with TRBJ2-4; the D gene is possibly TRBD1 (7 bases). CDR3 size: 17 residues. The V gene lost 4 bases and the J gene lost 0 bases, with 16 bases spanning the gap. From germline, CDR1 is SGHAT and CDR2 FQNNGV. The DNA of the CDR3 is TGTGCCAGCAGCTCACGCCAGGGGGGACTAGCCAAAAACATTCAGTACTTC. It yields the protein CASSSRQGGLAKNIQYF.

The gene calls are TRBV14 and TRBJ1-1, with a possible D match to TRBD1 (5 bases). Germline values: CDR1 SGHDN, CDR2 FVKESK. Trimming stripped 4 bases from V and 7 bases from J, with 13 bases between. This CDR3 comprises 13 residues. The CDR3 protein is CASSRAGGGEAFF. The CDR3 DNA sequence: TGTGCCAGCAGCCGAGCCGGGGGTGGTGAAGCTTTCTTT.